A selection of T cell receptor beta chains follows, all from one sample in a study of OX40 agonist ivuxolimab in advanced cancers. Repertoires were generated with immunoSEQ multiplex PCR, while TCRdb's copy carries only in-frame clones and drops some. The sample has some 58,000 clones, roughly nine tenths seen once; the top ten hold about 1.8%. This specimen was CD4+ or CD8+ T cells sorted from blood, taken in a trial of the OX40 agonist ivuxolimab. Receptors were obtained from an adult with an advanced solid tumor such as melanoma, head and neck, liver or kidney cancer. The CDR3 runs from the conserved cysteine through the conserved F or W. D genes are given only for firm matches. Size tells how often a clone was seen (once, few, many) or the class of an expanded clone, and some rows leave it out.

d_gene,j_gene,v_gene,abundance,CDR3nt,CDR3aa
-,TRBJ1-1,TRBV7-2,-,TGTGCCAGCAGCCCACAGGGTCGAGGCACTGAAGCTTTCTTT,CASSPQGRGTEAFF
TRBD2,TRBJ2-4,TRBV6-5,-,TGTGCCAGCAGGGCTAGCGGGGAGTTGTGGAACATTCAGTACTTC,CASRASGELWNIQYF
-,TRBJ2-2,TRBV6-1,-,TGTGCCAGCAGTGTCTGGAGCGCGAACACCGGGGAGCTGTTTTTT,CASSVWSANTGELFF
-,TRBJ2-2,TRBV5-6,-,TGTGCCAGCAGCTTTTTAGCCGGAATGAACACCGGGGAGCTGTTTTTT,CASSFLAGMNTGELFF
-,TRBJ2-7,TRBV11-2,-,TGTGCCAGCAGCCAACAGGACGACTACGAGCAGTACTTC,CASSQQDDYEQYF
-,TRBJ1-1,TRBV5-4,-,TGTGCCAGCAGCTTTGGTCGTGGGACGGGGGGGAACACTGAAGCTTTCTTT,CASSFGRGTGGNTEAFF
-,TRBJ1-5,TRBV28,-,TGTGCCAGCAGTTCGGGGGGGTGGGGCAATCAGCCCCAGCATTTT,CASSSGGWGNQPQHF
-,TRBJ1-1,TRBV28,once,TGTGCCAGCAGCCGAGGGATTACGAACACTGAAGCTTTCTTT,CASSRGITNTEAFF
-,TRBJ2-1,TRBV28,once,TGTGCCAGCAGTTTGCCAGCGGACTACAATGAGCAGTTCTTC,CASSLPADYNEQFF
-,TRBJ1-1,TRBV15,-,TGTGCCACCAGCAAAACCCATGGCGGTACTGAAGCTTTCTTT,CATSKTHGGTEAFF
TRBD1,TRBJ1-5,TRBV28,-,TGTGCCAGCAAAGCTAGACAGGGGGTTAAGCAGCCCCAGCATTTT,CASKARQGVKQPQHF
-,TRBJ1-1,TRBV5-1,-,TGCGCCAGCAGCTTCCAGGTGGGGAACACTGAAGCTTTCTTT,CASSFQVGNTEAFF
TRBD1,TRBJ1-2,TRBV11-2,-,TGTGCCAGCAGCGGACAGGGTTATGGCTACACCTTC,CASSGQGYGYTF
TRBD1,TRBJ1-4,TRBV18,-,TGTGCCAGCTCACCACCGGGACAGGTTAATGAAAAACTGTTTTTT,CASSPPGQVNEKLFF
TRBD2,TRBJ2-5,TRBV6-1,-,TGTGCCAGCAGTGCCGGGAGGGGACAAGAGACCCAGTACTTC,CASSAGRGQETQYF
-,TRBJ2-3,TRBV6-5,-,TGTGCCAGCAGTTACTCTAGCGGAAGCACAGATACGCAGTATTTT,CASSYSSGSTDTQYF
-,TRBJ2-7,TRBV6-6,-,TGTGCCAGCAGTTACGACATGAGGGGCGAGCAGTACTTC,CASSYDMRGEQYF
-,TRBJ1-1,TRBV9,-,TGTGCCAGCAGCGTCAACACGAACACTGAAGCTTTCTTT,CASSVNTNTEAFF
-,TRBJ2-7,TRBV28,-,TGTGCCAGCAGTTACAGGGACTACGAGCAGTACTTC,CASSYRDYEQYF
TRBD1,TRBJ2-1,TRBV6-1,-,TGTGCCAGCAGTGAATGGGGGACAGCTTACAATGAGCAGTTCTTC,CASSEWGTAYNEQFF
-,TRBJ2-3,TRBV7-8,-,TGTGCCAGCAGCCCCTTGTCTGAGTATTTCACAGATACGCAGTATTTT,CASSPLSEYFTDTQYF
TRBD2,TRBJ2-1,TRBV2,-,TGTGCCAGCAGCCTGACTAGCCGGGTCAATGAGCAGTTCTTC,CASSLTSRVNEQFF
-,TRBJ1-3,TRBV19,-,TGTGCCACAGAGGGGGGGACAACCGGCTCTGGAAACACCATATATTTT,CATEGGTTGSGNTIYF
-,TRBJ2-5,TRBV30,-,TGTGCCTGGAGTGGAGGGGCGGGGTACCAAGAGACCCAGTACTTC,CAWSGGAGYQETQYF
-,TRBJ2-5,TRBV2,-,TGTGCCAGCAGCCCCACTAGGGGGGAGACCCAGTACTTC,CASSPTRGETQYF
-,TRBJ1-1,TRBV6-1,-,TGTGCCAGCAGAACGAATGGGATTATCAGTGAAGCTTTCTTT,CASRTNGIISEAFF
-,TRBJ2-1,TRBV2,-,TGTGCCAGCAGGGTCGACAATGAGCAGTTCTTC,CASRVDNEQFF
-,TRBJ1-5,TRBV5-4,-,TGTGCCAGCAGCTTAGAACCAGGTATAGGTCAGCCCCAGCATTTT,CASSLEPGIGQPQHF
-,TRBJ1-1,TRBV5-6,-,TGTGCCAGCAGCTTCCGACAGAAAAACCTTGGGGAGAGCACTGAAGCTTTCTTT,CASSFRQKNLGESTEAFF
-,TRBJ1-2,TRBV4-1,-,TGCGCCAGCAGCCAAGTGGCAGGACCCTATGGCTACACCTTC,CASSQVAGPYGYTF
TRBD2,TRBJ2-7,TRBV19,-,TGTGCCAGTAGTACACTAGCGGGGGTGGGAGAGCAGTACTTC,CASSTLAGVGEQYF
TRBD1,TRBJ2-1,TRBV2,-,TGTGCCAGCAGGTCGGACAGGGGACCTTACAATGAGCAGTTCTTC,CASRSDRGPYNEQFF
-,TRBJ2-5,TRBV5-1,-,TGCGCCAGCAGCTTGGAAAGCACCCAAGAGACCCAGTACTTC,CASSLESTQETQYF
TRBD1,TRBJ2-7,TRBV19,-,TGTGCCAGTAGTGAGCCGGGACAGGGGATGAGGGAGCAGTACTTC,CASSEPGQGMREQYF
-,TRBJ1-4,TRBV27,-,TGTGCCAGCAGTTTAGGGGGTGGGAAACTGTTTTTT,CASSLGGGKLFF
-,TRBJ2-5,TRBV11-2,-,TGTGCCAGCAGCTCGATTACAGGGGACTGGGAGACCCAGTACTTC,CASSSITGDWETQYF
-,TRBJ1-1,TRBV2,-,TGTGCCAGCAGTGAAGCGGAGAGCTACACTGAAGCTTTCTTT,CASSEAESYTEAFF
TRBD2,TRBJ2-3,TRBV5-6,-,TGTGCCAGCAGTCTTGGACTAGCGGCGATGGGAGATACGCAGTATTTT,CASSLGLAAMGDTQYF
TRBD1,TRBJ1-2,TRBV19,once,TGTGCCAGTCGGACAGGGGAGAATGGCTACACCTTC,CASRTGENGYTF
TRBD1,TRBJ2-7,TRBV19,-,TGTGCCAGTAGCCCCCAGCCACAGGGGACCCACGAGCAGTACTTC,CASSPQPQGTHEQYF
-,TRBJ2-1,TRBV20-1,-,TGCAGTGCTAGAGGATACAATGAGCAGTTCTTC,CSARGYNEQFF
-,TRBJ1-1,TRBV6-1,-,TGTGCCAGCAGTGAAGTTTACCCCCCGGGCACTGAAGCTTTCTTT,CASSEVYPPGTEAFF